The 23 T cell receptor beta chains below were found in one sample sequenced in a study of T cells in Graves' hyperthyroidism and ophthalmopathy. The source material, RNA transcripts, was used to amplify TCR beta CDR3 regions. During a first-round RT-PCR of the TCR CDR3, the HTBI primer set was used. TCRdb re-called the multiplex PCR reads through MiXCR, storing one row per CDR3 protein. Here the sample spans 200,000 or so distinct CDR3 sequences, about 17% being singletons. Material: blood. The receptors derive from a woman between 50 and 59 years old with Graves' hyperthyroidism.

This clonotype was seen repeatedly, ten times or more. This chain connects TRBV29-1 to TRBJ2-7; perhaps TRBD1 as D (6 bases). The CDR3 is 14 amino acids. V lost 5 bases and J lost 4, with 18 bases in between. Germline V gene data show CDR1 as SQVTM and CDR2 as ANQGSEA. CDR3: CSVSSPGHQYEQYF. For the CDR3, the DNA is TGCAGCGTTTCTTCCCCGGGACATCAATACGAGCAGTACTTC.

The V and J genes are TRBV12-3 or TRBV12-4 and TRBJ1-6; the D is unclear. The CDR3 contains 17 residues. The V end lost 3 bases, the J end lost 0 bases, and 12 bases lay between the germline ends. DNA for the CDR3: TGTGCCAGCAGTTTGGAGCCGCCGAGCTCCTATAATTCACCCCTCCACTTT. Amino acids: CASSLEPPSSYNSPLHF.

The gene calls are TRBV30 and TRBJ1-2, with no clear D. Germline lookup yields CDR1 GTSNPN and CDR2 SVGIG (reference sequence). The CDR3 spans 12 residues. Trimming removed 5 bases from V and 3 bases from J, with 10 bases in between. The CDR3 spells CAWGRTHYGYTF. As DNA, the CDR3 is TGTGCCTGGGGACGGACTCACTATGGCTACACCTTC.

This clonotype was observed a few times. V is TRBV24-1 and J is TRBJ2-2, with D unclear. The germline V gene encodes CDR1 KGHDR and CDR2 SFDVKD. The CDR3 runs 14 residues. Trimming stripped 7 bases from V and 1 base from J, with 9 bases between. The CDR3 coding sequence is TGTGCCACCAGAGGCTCCAGGAACACCGGGGAGCTGTTTTTT. It is translated as CATRGSRNTGELFF.

V gene TRBV5-1 combines with J gene TRBJ2-5; 11 nucleotides agree with TRBD2. The CDR3 contains 16 residues. The germline V gene encodes CDR1 SGHRS and CDR2 YFSETQ. V trimming: 4 bases; J trimming: 2 bases; junction bases outside the gene matches: 7. The CDR3: CASSTQLAGAQETQYF. Written as DNA, the CDR3 is TGCGCCAGCAGCACGCAACTAGCGGGAGCACAAGAGACCCAGTACTTC.

This clonotype has just a few counts. CDR3 residues: CASTGRDQFGYTF. The CDR3 nucleotides are TGTGCCAGTACGGGCAGGGACCAATTTGGCTACACCTTC. The V call is TRBV19, the J call TRBJ1-2; perhaps TRBD1 as D (5 bases). This CDR3 has 13 residues. V was pared by 7 bases and J by 7 bases, with 16 bases between. CDR1 LNHDA and CDR2 SQIVND come from the germline V gene (reference sequence).

In this sample, this clonotype turned up many times. The V gene is TRBV24-1, the J gene TRBJ2-1, with 8 bases matching TRBD2. J lost 10 bases, V lost 5 bases, and 6 bases had no gene match. Germline CDR1 is KGHDR and CDR2 is SFDVKD. CDR3 length: 13 residues. This CDR3 reads CATSGLTSGEQFF. CDR3 nucleotide sequence: TGTGCCACCAGTGGCCTTACTAGCGGAGAGCAGTTCTTC.

The chain links TRBV27 to TRBJ2-2, with 10 bases fitting TRBD2. The CDR3 is 18 residues long. V shed 3 bases and J 8 bases; nucleotides not matched to a gene: 15. Germline-derived CDR1 and CDR2 are MNHEY and SMNVEV (reference sequence). This CDR3 is CASSFGEGTSGTVGELFF. In DNA, the CDR3 is TGTGCCAGCAGTTTTGGGGAGGGAACTAGCGGGACGGTTGGGGAGCTGTTTTTT.

This clonotype was observed a few times. This may be a read error, as it is one base from a much larger clone. J is TRBJ2-7 and V is TRBV6-2 or TRBV6-3, with 13 bases matching TRBD2. CDR1 and CDR2 from the germline V gene are MNHEY and SVGEGT. The CDR3 totals 15 residues. CDR3 sequence (DNA): TGTGCCAGCAGTCCTCGACTAGCGGGAGGATACGGGCAGTACTTC. Protein product: CASSPRLAGGYGQYF.

This clonotype was seen many times. V gene TRBV6-7 combines with J gene TRBJ1-5; 7 bases are shared with TRBD1. TRBV6-7 is identified as an open reading frame with a role that is uncertain. V trimming: 0 bases; J trimming: 0 bases; junction bases outside the gene matches: 5. This CDR3 comprises 17 residues. The CDR3, as DNA: TGTGCCAGCAGTTACTCGGTTACAGGGGATAGCAATCAGCCCCAGCATTTT. Translation gives CASSYSVTGDSNQPQHF.

This clonotype was detected ten times or more. The V gene is TRBV5-1, the J gene TRBJ1-1, with 7 positions matching TRBD1. Trimming took 1 base from V and 5 from J; bases not matched to a gene: 17. Germline values: CDR1 SGHRS, CDR2 YFSETQ. The CDR3 spans 18 residues. In nucleotides, the CDR3 is TGCGCCAGCAGCTTGAGTACTTCCGGAGTCCAGGGGGGAACTGAAGCTTTCTTT. Translating gives CASSLSTSGVQGGTEAFF.

This clonotype was picked up many times. The chain uses TRBV5-1 and TRBJ2-2; a possible D gene is TRBD1 (6 bases). This CDR3 is built from 14 residues. Germline V gives CDR1 SGHRS, CDR2 YFSETQ. The ends were cut back, 6 bases at V and 0 bases at J, with 9 bases in the middle. The CDR3 sequence: CASKDSTNTGELFF. The CDR3 nucleotides are TGCGCCAGCAAGGACAGTACGAACACCGGGGAGCTGTTTTTT.

This clonotype was recorded many times. The chain has TRBV20-1 and TRBJ2-4; 8 bases line up with TRBD2. This CDR3 is built from 19 residues. The V gene's germline CDR1 is DFQATT and CDR2 SNEGSKA (reference sequence). V lost 0 bases and J lost 0; bases outside the gene matches: 13. The chain's CDR3 is CSARDLRLAGLLAKNIQYF. The CDR3 DNA is TGCAGTGCTAGAGATCTAAGGCTAGCGGGCCTATTAGCCAAAAACATTCAGTACTTC.

CDR3 nucleotide sequence: TGTGCCAGCTCACCCCGACAGGACATGAACACTGAAGCTTTCTTT. Its protein is CASSPRQDMNTEAFF. This chain links TRBV18 with TRBJ1-1; a possible D gene is TRBD1 (6 bases). V lost 3 bases, J lost 0 bases, and 11 bases lay in between. The V gene's germline CDR1 is KGHSH and CDR2 LQKENI. The CDR3 spans 15 residues.

The chain recombines TRBV6-1 with TRBJ2-5; 7 bases line up with TRBD1. The V gene's germline CDR1 is MNHNS and CDR2 SASEGT. The CDR3 has 14 amino acids. J was trimmed by 1 base and V by 8 bases; bases with no gene match: 7. The CDR3 loop is CASQRQGIQETQYF. The CDR3 coding sequence is TGTGCCAGCCAGCGACAGGGTATCCAAGAGACCCAGTACTTC.

This clonotype was recorded many times. DNA of the CDR3: TGTGCCAGCAGCCAAGTGGTGGGGGCTTACGAGCAGTACTTC. It codes for CASSQVVGAYEQYF. V is TRBV3-1 and J is TRBJ2-7; weak D call: TRBD1 (6 bases). Trimming left V 1 base short and J 4 bases short, with 11 bases between. Germline CDR1 is LGHDT and CDR2 is YNNKEL (reference sequence). This CDR3 has 14 residues.

A few counts support this clonotype. V usage is TRBV5-4 and J usage is TRBJ1-4; 7 positions agree with TRBD1. J lost 3 bases, V lost 3 bases, and 5 bases had no gene match. Germline V lookup: CDR1 SGHNT, CDR2 YYREEE (reference sequence). This CDR3 is built from 15 residues. The CDR3 loop reads CASSSQGGSNEKLFF. In DNA, the CDR3 is TGTGCCAGCAGCTCTCAGGGGGGGTCTAATGAAAAACTGTTTTTT. The complete variable domain, with remaining parts taken from reference TRBV5-4 and TRBJ1-4, reads ETGVTQSPTHLIKTRGQQVTLRCSSQSGHNTVSWYQQALGQGPQFIFQYYREEENGRGNFPPRFSGLQFPNYSSELNVNALELDDSALYLCASSSQGGSNEKLFFGSGTQLSVL.

This clonotype was found many times. The gene calls are TRBV6-6 and TRBJ1-2; 8 nucleotides align to TRBD1. V lost 1 base to trimming and J lost 8 bases; unmatched junction nucleotides: 15. The CDR3 loop spans 17 amino acids. Germline CDR1 and CDR2: MNHNY and SVGAGI (reference sequence). CDR3 protein: CASSYFSVQGAGSGYTF. The CDR3 DNA is TGTGCCAGCAGTTACTTTTCGGTTCAGGGGGCCGGGAGCGGCTACACCTTC.

This clonotype came up many times. V usage is TRBV14 and J usage is TRBJ2-6; D gene unclear. The CDR3 length is 17 residues. CDR1 is SGHDN, CDR2 FVKESK, per germline. V lost 5 bases and J 0 bases, leaving 14 bases between the germline ends. The CDR3 is CASSLRPGTSGANVLTF. CDR3 bases: TGTGCCAGCAGCTTGCGACCGGGTACCTCTGGGGCCAACGTCCTGACTTTC.

This clonotype turned up a few times. The V and J genes are TRBV5-1 and TRBJ2-3; tentative D call: TRBD2 (6 bases). In germline, CDR1 is SGHRS, CDR2 YFSETQ. This CDR3 spans 16 amino acids. The V end lost 0 bases, the J end lost 0 bases, and 11 bases lay between the germline ends. The CDR3 nucleotides are TGCGCCAGCAGCTTGGGACTAGACTCTAGCACAGATACGCAGTATTTT. Amino acids: CASSLGLDSSTDTQYF.

This clonotype was seen ten or more times. The V gene is TRBV5-1, the J gene TRBJ2-1; TRBD2 matches at 7 bases. Germline CDR1 is SGHRS and CDR2 is YFSETQ. The CDR3 covers 15 residues. Trimming took 0 bases from V and 3 from J; bases not matched to a gene: 3. Here the CDR3 reads CASSLGLAVYNEQFF. Here the CDR3 DNA reads TGCGCCAGCAGCTTGGGTCTAGCGGTCTACAATGAGCAGTTCTTC.

This chain connects TRBV4-1 to TRBJ2-3; tentatively, D is TRBD1 (8 bases). The germline V and J ends were trimmed by 10 bases and 3 bases, with 23 bases remaining between them. Germline CDR1 and CDR2: MGHRA and YSYEKL. The CDR3 is 16 residues long. DNA for the CDR3: TGCGCCACACGACAGGGGACTACAATTAATACAGATACGCAGTATTTT. Its translation is CATRQGTTINTDTQYF.

This clonotype was recorded many times. The J gene is TRBJ2-1, the V gene TRBV7-9; no firm D call. V was shortened by 0 bases and J by 7 bases, with 13 bases between the two germline ends. In germline, CDR1 is SEHNR, CDR2 FQNEAQ (reference sequence). The CDR3 contains 15 residues. The CDR3 loop is CASSLAGTQRNEQFF. The CDR3 DNA follows: TGTGCCAGCAGCTTAGCGGGAACCCAGCGTAATGAGCAGTTCTTC.